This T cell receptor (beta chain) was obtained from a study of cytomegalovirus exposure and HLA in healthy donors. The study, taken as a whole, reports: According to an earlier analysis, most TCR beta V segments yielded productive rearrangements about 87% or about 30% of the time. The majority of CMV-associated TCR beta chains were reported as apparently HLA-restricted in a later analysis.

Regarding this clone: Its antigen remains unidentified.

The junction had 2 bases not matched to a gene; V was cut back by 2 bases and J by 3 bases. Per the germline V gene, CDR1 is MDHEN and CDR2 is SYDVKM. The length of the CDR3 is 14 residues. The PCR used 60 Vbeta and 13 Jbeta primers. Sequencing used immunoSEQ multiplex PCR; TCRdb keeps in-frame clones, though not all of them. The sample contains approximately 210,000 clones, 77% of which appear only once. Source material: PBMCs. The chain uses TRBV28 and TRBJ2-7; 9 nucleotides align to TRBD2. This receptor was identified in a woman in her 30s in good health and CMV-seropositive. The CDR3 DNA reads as TGTGCCAGCAGTTTAATACTAGCGGGCTACGAGCAGTACTTC. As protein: CASSLILAGYEQYF.